A single sample gave rise to the 14 T cell receptor beta chains below, sequenced in a study of shared clonotypes between healthy human individuals. Profiling relied on immunoSEQ multiplex PCR, and the TCRdb table lists in-frame clones only, not all of them. The data show about 2.1 million clones, roughly 95% seen once. Naive CD8 cells comprised CD45RO-negative, CCR7-positively selected cells, excluding terminally differentiated effector memory CD45RA+ cells. The sample taken for sequencing was naive CD8+ T cells from PBMCs. These receptors were taken from a man between 18 and 35 years old in good health. Some clones in this sample may be carry-over from other donors' samples.

The CDR3 reads CASGPGVHIQYF. The CDR3 DNA reads as TGTGCCAGCGGACCAGGGGTACACATTCAGTACTTC. This chain joins TRBV27 and TRBJ2-4; D perhaps matches TRBD1 (6 bases). The CDR3 consists of 12 residues. The ends were cut back, 8 bases at V and 8 bases at J, with 13 bases in the middle. The germline gives CDR1 MNHEY, CDR2 SMNVEV (reference sequence).

With regard to this clone: This sample also contains other DNA sequences that code for the same CDR3. The genes are TRBV19 and TRBJ2-7, with D tentatively TRBD1 (5 bases). V gave up 5 bases and J gave up 2 bases, with 10 bases separating them. CDR3 size: 13 residues. Germline V lookup: CDR1 LNHDA, CDR2 SQIVND (reference sequence). In nucleotides, the CDR3 is TGTGCCAGTAGTCTCGACAGAGCCTACGAGCAGTACTTC. Protein: CASSLDRAYEQYF.

In its sample, this clone was seen once. The V call is TRBV28, the J call TRBJ2-1; D not certain. This CDR3 spans 14 amino acids. V lost 7 bases and J 3 bases, leaving 13 bases between the germline ends. Per germline, CDR1 MDHEN and CDR2 SYDVKM. Here the CDR3 reads CASIRYTGYNEQFF. CDR3 bases: TGTGCCAGCATTAGGTACACGGGCTACAATGAGCAGTTCTTC.

In the case of this clone: The same CDR3 is also encoded by other DNA sequences in this sample. V usage is TRBV28 and J usage is TRBJ2-1, with 8 bases aligning to TRBD2. V shed 6 bases, J shed 9 bases, and the junction held 4 bases outside the gene matches. The length of the CDR3 is 12 residues. Germline CDR1 reads MDHEN; CDR2 reads SYDVKM. The chain's CDR3 is CASSLRGGEQFF. DNA for the CDR3: TGTGCCAGCAGCCTCCGGGGGGGTGAGCAGTTCTTC.

This rearrangement joins TRBV6-5 to TRBJ2-1, with 9 positions matching TRBD1. The trim removed 4 bases at V and 7 bases at J, leaving 8 bases unmatched. The CDR3 runs 15 residues. Germline V CDR1 and CDR2: MNHEY, SVGAGI. The CDR3 region has the DNA TGTGCCAGCAGTTTCGGGACAGGGAGGGGAAATGAGCAGTTCTTC. This translates into CASSFGTGRGNEQFF.

The rearrangement joins TRBV10-3 to TRBJ2-7; TRBD1 matches at 8 bases. There are 14 residues in the CDR3. V was clipped by 6 bases and J by 0 bases; unmatched bases: 4. CDR1 is ENHRY, CDR2 SYGVKD, per germline. CDR3 loop: CAISRDRNSYEQYF. The CDR3 DNA sequence: TGTGCCATCAGCCGGGACAGGAACTCCTACGAGCAGTACTTC.

The V and J genes are TRBV9 and TRBJ1-5; D may be TRBD1 (5 bases). V was cut by 4 bases and J by 2 bases, with 13 bases left in between. CDR1 and CDR2 from the germline V gene are SGDLS and YYNGEE. This CDR3 is built from 15 residues. The DNA for the CDR3 is TGTGCCAGCAGCCTCGGGGCCAGGGGCAATCAGCCCCAGCATTTT. It encodes CASSLGARGNQPQHF. The full variable domain, completed using reference TRBV9 and TRBJ1-5, is DSGVTQTPKHLITATGQRVTLRCSPRSGDLSVYWYQQSLDQGLQFLIQYYNGEERAKGNILERFSAQQFPDLHSELNLSSLELGDSALYFCASSLGARGNQPQHFGDGTRLSIL.

The chain recombines TRBV28 with TRBJ2-7; D call uncertain. Trimming cost V 6 bases and J 4 bases, with 13 bases left between them. Germline V lookup: CDR1 MDHEN, CDR2 SYDVKM. CDR3 size: 13 residues. DNA of the CDR3: TGTGCCAGCAGCCTCAACCCCCTTTACGAGCAGTACTTC. It translates to CASSLNPLYEQYF.

The gene calls are TRBV27 and TRBJ2-1; unclear D gene. This CDR3 spans 13 amino acids. Trimming removed 1 base from V and 6 bases from J, with 7 bases in between. Germline CDR1 MNHEY, CDR2 SMNVEV (reference sequence). CDR3 in amino acids: CASSLYPPNEQFF. The CDR3 region has the DNA TGTGCCAGCAGTTTATACCCCCCCAATGAGCAGTTCTTC.

In this sample, this clone turned up once. This chain connects TRBV27 to TRBJ2-1; tentative D call: TRBD1 (6 bases). The CDR3 extends over 15 amino acids. The V end lost 3 bases, the J end lost 7 bases, and 16 bases lay between the germline ends. Per the germline V gene, CDR1 is MNHEY and CDR2 is SMNVEV (reference sequence). CDR3 in DNA: TGTGCCAGCAGTTTGGGCCGCACAGGGATAAATGAGCAGTTCTTC. This gives the protein CASSLGRTGINEQFF.

This clone came up once. The chain links TRBV23-1 to TRBJ2-7; 12 nucleotides match TRBD2. TRBV23-1 is an open reading frame, and its role is uncertain. J was trimmed by 2 bases and V by 6 bases; bases with no gene match: 8. CDR3 length: 16 residues. CDR3 loop: CASSPGTSGLTYEQYF. In nucleotides, the CDR3 is TGCGCCAGCAGCCCTGGGACTAGCGGGTTAACCTACGAGCAGTACTTC.

The V and J genes are TRBV28 and TRBJ2-1, with unresolved D. Between the trimmed V and J ends, which lost 6 bases and 1 base, there was a span of 16 bases. The V gene's germline CDR1 is MDHEN and CDR2 SYDVKM. The length of the CDR3 is 16 residues. CDR3 bases: TGTGCCAGCAGCGCCCGGACGCGGAGTTCCTACAATGAGCAGTTCTTC. Translation: CASSARTRSSYNEQFF.

The J gene is TRBJ2-2, the V gene TRBV5-5; maybe TRBD1 (5 bases). Per germline, CDR1 SGHKS and CDR2 YYEKEE (reference sequence). Trimming removed 3 bases at V and 0 bases at J, with 9 bases between. The CDR3 is 15 residues long. CDR3 protein: CASSSQGTNTGELFF. The CDR3 DNA reads TGTGCCAGCAGCTCCCAGGGAACGAACACCGGGGAGCTGTTTTTT.

CDR3 nucleotides: TGTGCCAGCAGTGAAGCGCTTCCGGCTAGCAATGCGCAGTACTTC. Its protein is CASSEALPASNAQYF. The chain employs TRBV6-1 and TRBJ2-7; possibly TRBD2 for D (5 bases). Per germline, CDR1 MNHNS and CDR2 SASEGT. Trimming removed 0 bases at V and 9 bases at J, with 18 bases between. The CDR3 covers 15 residues.